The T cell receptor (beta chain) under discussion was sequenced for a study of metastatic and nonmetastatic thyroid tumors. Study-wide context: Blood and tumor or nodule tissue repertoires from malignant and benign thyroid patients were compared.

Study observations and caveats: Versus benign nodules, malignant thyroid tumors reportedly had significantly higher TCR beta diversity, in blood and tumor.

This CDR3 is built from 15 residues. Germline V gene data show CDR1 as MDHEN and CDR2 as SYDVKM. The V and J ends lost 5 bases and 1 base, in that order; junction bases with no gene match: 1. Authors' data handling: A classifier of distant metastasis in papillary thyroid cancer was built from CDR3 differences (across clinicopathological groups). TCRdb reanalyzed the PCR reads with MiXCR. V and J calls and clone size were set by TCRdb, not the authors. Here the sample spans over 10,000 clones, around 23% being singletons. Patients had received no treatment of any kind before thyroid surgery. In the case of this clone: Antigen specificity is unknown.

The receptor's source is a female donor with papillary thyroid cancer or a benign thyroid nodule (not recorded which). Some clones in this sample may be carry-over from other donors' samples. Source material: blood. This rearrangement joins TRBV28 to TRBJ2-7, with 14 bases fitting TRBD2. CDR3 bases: TGTGCCAGCAGTGGACTAGCGGGAGGATCCTACGAGCAGTACTTC. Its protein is CASSGLAGGSYEQYF.